These 16 T cell receptor beta chains were sequenced from one sample in a study of T cell responses to AZD1222 COVID-19 vaccine. Data came from immunoSEQ multiplex PCR; TCRdb stores just in-frame clones and leaves some out. The profile shows 99,000 or so clones, 89% of them singletons. The specimen was peripheral blood, collected 28 days after the second AZD1222 dose. The receptor set was obtained from an adult who received the AZD1222 COVID-19 vaccine.

The chain combines TRBV27 with TRBJ2-1, with TRBD1 matching over 7 bases. Germline V lookup: CDR1 MNHEY, CDR2 SMNVEV (reference sequence). The CDR3 loop spans 16 amino acids. Trimming at V came to 5 bases and at J to 0 bases, leaving 7 bases not matched to a gene. CDR3 bases: TGTGCCAGCAGTCCCGGGACAGCCGCCTCCTACAATGAGCAGTTCTTC. This encodes CASSPGTAASYNEQFF.

Written as DNA, the CDR3 is TGTGCCAGCAGCACGGACAGTATTTATACGCAGTATTTT. Encoded protein: CASSTDSIYTQYF. The chain combines TRBV7-3 with TRBJ2-3; a weak D match, TRBD1 (6 bases). The CDR3 covers 13 residues. The V and J ends lost 5 bases and 7 bases respectively, with 13 bases between them. The germline CDR1 and CDR2 sequences are SGHTA and FQGTGA.

V gene TRBV19 combines with J gene TRBJ2-3; D may be TRBD2 (5 bases). Germline V lookup: CDR1 LNHDA, CDR2 SQIVND (reference sequence). The CDR3 loop spans 16 amino acids. V was shortened by 6 bases and J by 2 bases, with 18 bases between the two germline ends. CDR3 DNA: TGTGCCAGTAGCTCTAGGACTCCCCTCCCCACAGATACGCAGTATTTT. It translates to CASSSRTPLPTDTQYF.

V is TRBV18 and J is TRBJ1-2, with a tentative D call TRBD1 (5 bases). The V and J ends lost 3 bases and 6 bases respectively, with 11 bases between them. Germline loops: CDR1 KGHSH, CDR2 LQKENI. The CDR3 contains 13 residues. CDR3 protein: CASSPRTLDGYTF. The CDR3 DNA reads TGTGCCAGCTCACCTCGGACACTGGATGGCTACACCTTC.

The J gene is TRBJ2-1, the V gene TRBV14; D gene ambiguous. This CDR3 has 21 amino acids. CDR1 and CDR2 (germline): SGHDN, FVKESK. The V and J ends lost 1 base and 4 bases respectively, with 29 bases between them. CDR3 loop: CASSQVLHPKYFKSRYNEQFF. CDR3 in DNA: TGTGCCAGCAGCCAAGTTCTCCACCCCAAGTATTTTAAGTCGAGGTACAATGAGCAGTTCTTC. Full variable domain (outside the CDR3, taken from reference TRBV14 and TRBJ2-1): EAGVTQFPSHSVIEKGQTVTLRCDPISGHDNLYWYRRVMGKEIKFLLHFVKESKQDESGMPNNRFLAERTGGTYSTLKVQPAELEDSGVYFCASSQVLHPKYFKSRYNEQFFGPGTRLTVL.

The CDR3 DNA sequence: TGCGCCAGCAGCTTGATGCAGTCTCGGGCAGCAAACACTGAAGCTTTCTTT. This sequence encodes CASSLMQSRAANTEAFF. V gene TRBV5-1 combines with J gene TRBJ1-1, with unresolved D. The V end lost 1 base, the J end lost 2 bases, and 18 bases lay between the germline ends. The CDR3 runs to 17 residues. Per germline, CDR1 SGHRS and CDR2 YFSETQ.

This clone was picked up one time. This chain uses TRBV5-1 with TRBJ1-1; TRBD1 might be the D (6 bases). The length of the CDR3 is 12 residues. V was cut by 5 bases and J by 3 bases, with 8 bases left in between. CDR1 is SGHRS and CDR2 is YFSETQ in the germline V gene. This chain's CDR3 is CASSSGDTEAFF. The CDR3 DNA reads TGCGCCAGCAGTTCAGGGGACACTGAAGCTTTCTTT.

The V and J genes are TRBV6-5 and TRBJ1-4, with D maybe TRBD1 (6 bases). The CDR3 has 13 residues. Germline CDR1 MNHEY, CDR2 SVGAGI. Trimming left V 5 bases short and J 8 bases short, with 12 bases between. CDR3 protein: CASSRGQSEKLFF. CDR3 DNA sequence: TGTGCCAGCAGTCGCGGACAGTCAGAAAAACTGTTTTTT.

This chain links TRBV7-2 with TRBJ2-1; D may be TRBD2 (6 bases). CDR1 and CDR2 (germline): SGHTA, FQGNSA. The length of the CDR3 is 14 residues. V shed 5 bases and J shed 6 bases, with 14 bases lying between them. CDR3 nucleotides: TGTGCCAGCAGCCGGGGGACCGCGACCAATGAGCAGTTCTTC. Its protein product is CASSRGTATNEQFF.

The J gene is TRBJ2-5, the V gene TRBV6-5, with unresolved D. V lost 6 bases and J lost 4, with 12 bases in between. The CDR3 is 13 residues long. Per germline, CDR1 MNHEY and CDR2 SVGAGI. CDR3 in DNA: TGTGCCAGCAGCCGCCATCCACTAGAGACCCAGTACTTC. Its translation: CASSRHPLETQYF.

The J gene is TRBJ1-5, the V gene TRBV7-9; TRBD1 matches 9 bases. The ends lost 1 base at V and 7 bases at J; junction bases unmatched: 5. The CDR3 spans 15 residues. Germline assignment: CDR1 SEHNR and CDR2 FQNEAQ (reference sequence). CDR3 sequence: CASSLDTGTGQPQHF. CDR3 bases: TGTGCCAGCAGCTTAGACACAGGGACAGGGCAGCCCCAGCATTTT.

The chain links TRBV4-3 to TRBJ2-3, with 8 bases matching TRBD2. The CDR3 is 15 residues long. CDR1 and CDR2 (germline): LGHNA, YSLEER. Trimming removed 4 bases from V and 3 bases from J; junction bases left unmatched: 6. DNA of the CDR3: TGCGCCAGCAGCCGGGACGGGAGGGGAACAGATACGCAGTATTTT. It yields the protein CASSRDGRGTDTQYF.

The chain couples TRBV28 to TRBJ1-2; D is undetermined. CDR1 and CDR2 from the germline V gene are MDHEN and SYDVKM. CDR3 length: 12 amino acids. Trimming removed 2 bases at V and 4 bases at J, with 5 bases between. CDR3 nucleotide sequence: TGTGCCAGCAGTTTAAAGACCTATGGCTACACCTTC. It codes for CASSLKTYGYTF.

This chain links TRBV5-1 with TRBJ2-2; 8 bases are shared with TRBD1. Trimming cost V 5 bases and J 2 bases; bases outside gene matches: 8. CDR1 and CDR2 from the germline V gene are SGHRS and YFSETQ. This CDR3 has 16 amino acids. CDR3 in amino acids: CASSSGQAPNTGELFF. DNA for the CDR3: TGCGCCAGCAGTTCGGGACAGGCGCCTAACACCGGGGAGCTGTTTTTT.

The rearrangement links TRBV11-3 to TRBJ2-3, with 8 bases matching TRBD1. Germline CDR1 and CDR2: SGHNT and YENEEA. The CDR3 totals 18 residues. V shed 5 bases and J 0 bases; nucleotides not matched to a gene: 13. The CDR3 coding sequence is TGTGCCAGCAGCCCCGGGTCAGGGGGCAAAACAAGCACAGATACGCAGTATTTT. Translated: CASSPGSGGKTSTDTQYF.

This clone occurred a few times. V usage is TRBV7-9 and J usage is TRBJ1-2; D gene uncertain. Per germline, CDR1 SEHNR and CDR2 FQNEAQ (reference sequence). This CDR3 is 12 amino acids long. V was shortened by 6 bases and J by 8 bases, with 13 bases between the two germline ends. CDR3 in amino acids: CASRQWEGGYTF. CDR3 coding DNA: TGTGCCAGCAGACAATGGGAAGGAGGCTACACCTTC.